The 30 T cell receptor beta chains below all came from one sample that was sequenced in a study of tumor-infiltrating lymphocytes in glioblastoma multiforme. TCR beta libraries were built from RNA through three nested multiplex PCR rounds using modified ARM-PCR. TCRdb independently ran MiXCR on the multiplex PCR reads; one entry per CDR3 protein. The table includes 15,000 to 20,000 distinct CDR3 sequences, around 72% detected once. Sequencing used peripheral blood. The receptors originated from a male donor with glioblastoma.

Comments on this clonotype: At one of its ends the junction is not consistent with the germline gene, which may arise from a read error. The J gene is TRBJ2-7, the V gene TRBV11-2; D gene unclear. The germline V gene has CDR1 SGHAT and CDR2 FQNNGV. This CDR3 contains 13 residues. As DNA, the CDR3 is TGTGCCAGGAGCTTAGAGCCCATCTACGAGCAGTGCTTC. It translates to CARSLEPIYEQCF.

This clonotype is a singleton in its sample. The V gene is TRBV2, the J gene TRBJ2-2; D unresolved. The CDR3 runs to 15 residues. The germline gives CDR1 SNHLY, CDR2 FYNNEI. The ends were cut back, 10 bases at V and 1 base at J, with 16 bases in the middle. CDR3 protein: CATSLGSQNTGELFF. Written as DNA, the CDR3 is TGTGCCACCTCCCTAGGATCCCAGAACACCGGGGAGCTGTTTTTT.

This clonotype came up many times. The V gene is TRBV20-1, the J gene TRBJ2-1; 8 bases are shared with TRBD2. Per the germline V gene, CDR1 is DFQATT and CDR2 is SNEGSKA (reference sequence). The CDR3 runs to 16 residues. J gave up 6 bases and V 3 bases, and 13 bases lay outside the gene matches. The CDR3 bases are TGCAGTGCTAGGTTGAGTAAAGGGCTAGCGGGCAATGAGCAGTTCTTC. Translated, it gives CSARLSKGLAGNEQFF.

As concerns this clonotype: A read error is likely, as this CDR3 ends without the conserved phenylalanine or tryptophan. J is TRBJ1-4 and V is TRBV20-1; no firm D call. V was trimmed by 7 bases and J by 2 bases, leaving 11 bases between them. Germline V CDR1 and CDR2: DFQATT, SNEGSKA (reference sequence). This CDR3 has 13 residues. The CDR3 spells CSGLNPTNEKLFL. DNA for the CDR3: TGCAGTGGTTTAAACCCCACTAATGAAAAACTGTTTTTA.

The gene calls are TRBV20-1 and TRBJ2-7, with D perhaps assigned TRBD1 or TRBD2 (6 bases each). This CDR3 has 13 residues. CDR1 is DFQATT, CDR2 SNEGSKA, per germline (reference sequence). V dropped 6 bases and J dropped 5 bases, with 17 bases sitting between them. CDR3 protein: CSALGGGLNEQYF. The CDR3 nucleotides are TGCAGTGCCCTAGGGGGAGGTTTGAACGAGCAGTACTTC.

The chain uses TRBV6-5 and TRBJ2-7; unclear D gene. The V end was cut by 6 bases, the J end by 2 bases, with 17 bases between. The CDR3 extends over 15 amino acids. The V gene's germline CDR1 is MNHEY and CDR2 SVGAGI. DNA of the CDR3: TGTGCCAGCAGGTTGAGTTTTCTTTTGGCCTACGAGCAGTACTTC. Protein sequence: CASRLSFLLAYEQYF.

About this clonotype itself: An end of the junction does not agree with germline; a read error may underlie this. The chain links TRBV11-2 to TRBJ2-1; no clear D. This CDR3 comprises 14 residues. From germline, CDR1 is SGHAT and CDR2 FQNNGV. CDR3 protein: CASSYSELNNDQFF. CDR3 coding DNA: TGTGCCAGCAGCTACTCGGAACTGAACAATGATCAGTTCTTC.

V and J are TRBV20-1 and TRBJ2-4; 7 bases match TRBD1. V shed 3 bases and J 4 bases; nucleotides not matched to a gene: 6. The CDR3 is 14 amino acids. From germline, CDR1 is DFQATT and CDR2 SNEGSKA (reference sequence). CDR3 sequence reads: CSASKRQGKNIQYF. DNA for the CDR3: TGCAGTGCTAGTAAAAGACAGGGTAAAAACATTCAGTACTTC.

In regard to this clonotype: This may be a read error, as it is one base from a much larger clone. V usage is TRBV7-8 and J usage is TRBJ1-1, with a possible D match to TRBD1 (5 bases). Per germline, CDR1 SGHVS and CDR2 FQNEAQ. V lost 5 bases, J lost 4 bases, and 14 bases lay in between. CDR3 length: 14 residues. The CDR3 coding sequence is TGTGCCAGCAGCCATCGGGACTGGTTCACTGAAGCTTTCTTT. Protein sequence: CASSHRDWFTEAFF.

This clonotype occurred a few times. This likely comes from a read error, as the CDR3 has no conserved phenylalanine or tryptophan at its end. The rearrangement links TRBV5-6 to TRBJ2-1, with TRBD2 identical over 12 bases. CDR3 length equals 16 residues. V gave up 4 bases and J gave up 5 bases; unmatched junction bases: 7. The germline V gene encodes CDR1 SGHDT and CDR2 YYEEEE. CDR3 nucleotide sequence: TGTGCCAGCAGCGCCCTGACTAGCGGGAGCCACAATGAGCAGTTCCTC. Translated: CASSALTSGSHNEQFL.

The chain uses TRBV6-1 and TRBJ1-3; D is uncertain. CDR1 MNHNS and CDR2 SASEGT come from the germline V gene. Trimming shortened V by 6 bases and J by 0 bases, and 6 bases separated the two germline ends. There are 13 residues in the CDR3. CDR3 sequence reads: CASRTASGNTIYF. The DNA of the CDR3 is TGTGCCAGCAGAACAGCCTCTGGAAACACCATATATTTT.

The J gene is TRBJ1-5, the V gene TRBV6-1; D gene uncertain. Germline CDR1 MNHNS, CDR2 SASEGT. The V end was cut by 5 bases, the J end by 9 bases, with 17 bases between. The CDR3 runs to 14 residues. CDR3 protein: CASSTQWASRPQHF. The CDR3 nucleotides are TGTGCCAGCAGTACACAGTGGGCAAGTCGGCCCCAGCATTTT.

Concerning this clonotype: A much larger clone differs by one base, so this may be a read error. This sequence joins TRBV6-1 and TRBJ2-3; D may be TRBD1 or TRBD2 (6 bases each). Germline V CDR1 and CDR2: MNHNS, SASEGT. V was cut by 4 bases and J by 0 bases, with 14 bases left in between. The CDR3 has 16 residues. The CDR3 loop is CASSGGAATSTDTQYF. The DNA for the CDR3 is TGTGCCAGCAGTGGGGGGGCGGCAACTAGCACAGATACGCAGTATTTT.

This clonotype has just one count. A read error may be the cause here, since a much bigger clone is one base away. The rearrangement links TRBV28 to TRBJ2-3, with TRBD2 matching over 9 bases. With 4 bases clipped from V and 7 bases from J, the junction kept 9 bases outside the gene matches. Germline V lookup: CDR1 MDHEN, CDR2 SYDVKM. This CDR3 is 15 amino acids long. CDR3 residues: CASSSWTSDAYTQYF. DNA of the CDR3: TGTGCCAGCAGTTCTTGGACTAGCGATGCATATACGCAGTATTTT.

Of note for this clonotype: Sequence at one end of the junction differs from germline and may be a read error. The rearrangement uses TRBV20-1 and TRBJ2-1, with TRBD2 matching over 13 bases. The CDR3 is made up of 16 amino acids. CDR1 and CDR2 (germline): DFQATT, SNEGSKA (reference sequence). CDR3 nucleotides: TGCAGTGCTAGTCGACCGGGACTAGCGGGAATGGATGAGCAGTTATTC. Its translation: CSASRPGLAGMDEQLF.

This sequence joins TRBV20-1 and TRBJ2-5; perhaps TRBD2 as D (7 bases). Trimming removed 1 base from V and 4 bases from J, with 16 bases in between. Germline CDR1 is DFQATT and CDR2 is SNEGSKA (reference sequence). The CDR3 runs 15 residues. The CDR3 sequence is CSARVGGAGVETQYF. The DNA of the CDR3 is TGCAGTGCTAGAGTGGGGGGGGCCGGTGTAGAGACCCAGTACTTC.

By sample share, this clonotype is large. The V call is TRBV11-2, the J call TRBJ2-3; a weak D match, TRBD2 (6 bases). The CDR3 consists of 14 residues. The germline V gene has CDR1 SGHAT and CDR2 FQNNGV. The V and J ends lost 2 bases and 4 bases respectively, with 10 bases between them. This CDR3 is CASSLSGFPDTQYF. As DNA, the CDR3 is TGTGCCAGCAGCTTAAGCGGGTTCCCAGATACGCAGTATTTT.

The table lists this clonotype with many counts. This chain uses TRBV28 with TRBJ2-7, with D perhaps TRBD2 (7 bases). This CDR3 contains 17 residues. Trimming shortened V by 3 bases and J by 2 bases, and 20 bases separated the two germline ends. The V gene's germline CDR1 is MDHEN and CDR2 SYDVKM. The CDR3 region has the DNA TGTGCCAGCAGTTTTTACCCACAGGGCGGGGGACCCTACGAGCAGTACTTC. Amino acid sequence: CASSFYPQGGGPYEQYF.

A few counts support this clonotype. The CDR3 DNA reads TGTGCCAGCAGCTTAGGAGGCGGGGAGAACATTCAGTACTTC. This codes for CASSLGGGENIQYF. The chain employs TRBV11-3 and TRBJ2-4, with a possible D match to TRBD2 (6 bases). With 1 base removed from V and 7 bases from J, the gap between germline ends came to 11 bases. CDR1 and CDR2 (germline): SGHNT, YENEEA. The CDR3 contains 14 residues.

This clonotype occurred many times. The rearrangement joins TRBV14 to TRBJ2-6, with D uncertain. Germline V CDR1 and CDR2: SGHDN, FVKESK. The CDR3 covers 18 residues. V was clipped by 0 bases and J by 0 bases, with 12 bases between them. CDR3 coding DNA: TGTGCCAGCAGCCAAGAAGCACTGCTGATCTCTGGGGCCAACGTCCTGACTTTC. It encodes CASSQEALLISGANVLTF.

This clonotype was seen repeatedly, ten times or more. The genes are TRBV29-1 and TRBJ2-5; maybe TRBD1 (5 bases). Trimming left V 3 bases short and J 4 bases short, with 12 bases between. This CDR3 is built from 13 residues. CDR1 and CDR2 (germline): SQVTM, ANQGSEA. DNA for the CDR3: TGCAGCGTTGAGAGGCAGGGCGGAGAGACCCAGTACTTC. Its protein is CSVERQGGETQYF.

This clonotype occurred a few times. The V gene is TRBV20-1, the J gene TRBJ2-7; D call uncertain. The V gene's germline CDR1 is DFQATT and CDR2 SNEGSKA (reference sequence). With 0 bases removed from V and 6 bases from J, the gap between germline ends came to 9 bases. The CDR3 has 12 residues. The CDR3 coding sequence is TGCAGTGCTAGAGAGGGGAATCCCGAGCAGTACTTC. The encoded protein is CSAREGNPEQYF.

Judged by abundance, this clonotype is medium-sized (0.01 to 0.1%). The rearrangement joins TRBV20-1 to TRBJ2-1; 7 positions match TRBD2. J gave up 7 bases and V 0 bases, and 9 bases lay outside the gene matches. Germline CDR1 and CDR2: DFQATT and SNEGSKA (reference sequence). CDR3 size: 15 residues. The CDR3 region has the DNA TGCAGTGCTAGAGAGCGGCGCGGGAGTCTGAATGAGCAGTTCTTC. Translation: CSARERRGSLNEQFF.

Points on this clonotype: At one boundary the junction diverges from the germline segment, which might be a read error. The chain links TRBV11-2 to TRBJ1-1; D remains unclear. The CDR3 spans 15 residues. The germline V gene encodes CDR1 SGHAT and CDR2 FQNNGV. Here the CDR3 reads CDSSFWVGLDTEAFF. In DNA, the CDR3 is TGTGACAGCAGCTTCTGGGTCGGCCTGGACACTGAAGCTTTCTTT.

The genes are TRBV30 and TRBJ1-5; D might be TRBD1 (5 bases). The CDR3 loop spans 13 amino acids. Germline V gene sequence: CDR1 GTSNPN, CDR2 SVGIG (reference sequence). V was trimmed by 3 bases and J by 6 bases, leaving 12 bases between them. CDR3: CAWSLGEGQPQHF. CDR3 nucleotide sequence: TGTGCCTGGAGCTTGGGGGAGGGTCAGCCCCAGCATTTT.

The chain recombines TRBV11-3 with TRBJ2-1; D is tentatively TRBD1 or TRBD2 (5 bases each). V was trimmed by 5 bases and J by 0 bases, leaving 20 bases between them. From germline, CDR1 is SGHNT and CDR2 YENEEA. The CDR3 totals 18 residues. CDR3 bases: TGTGCCAGCAGCCCCCTCCTCGGCGTTGGGGGCTCCTACAATGAGCAGTTCTTC. This sequence encodes CASSPLLGVGGSYNEQFF.

In its sample, this clonotype was seen many times. The chain uses TRBV7-9 and TRBJ2-7; D is unresolved. Looked up from germline, CDR1 is SEHNR and CDR2 is FQNEAQ (reference sequence). V lost 1 base to trimming and J lost 5 bases, with 9 bases between them. CDR3 size: 13 residues. The DNA of the CDR3 is TGTGCCAGCAGCTTAGGGATAGCCAACGAGCAGTACTTC. Amino acid sequence: CASSLGIANEQYF.

V gene TRBV29-1 combines with J gene TRBJ2-5; a weak D match, TRBD2 (6 bases). This CDR3 is 18 amino acids long. Per the germline V gene, CDR1 is SQVTM and CDR2 is ANQGSEA. Trimming took 1 base from V and 5 from J, leaving 26 bases between them. Here the CDR3 reads CSVEGLSGERGSFETQYF. The CDR3 bases are TGCAGCGTTGAAGGACTATCGGGAGAAAGAGGGTCGTTTGAGACCCAGTACTTC.

Comments on this clonotype: The junction differs from germline at one of its ends, possibly a read error. The J gene is TRBJ2-1, the V gene TRBV29-1; D call uncertain. This CDR3 spans 12 amino acids. CDR1 is SQVTM, CDR2 ANQGSEA, per germline. In DNA, the CDR3 is TGCAGCAGGAAGTGGTCCTACAAGGAGCAGTTCTTT. Protein sequence: CSRKWSYKEQFF.

CDR3 DNA: TGTGCCAGCGGGGGGGGGAAACTCGGACAACTAGCGGGAGGAGTCACGCAGTATTTT. Amino acids: CASGGGKLGQLAGGVTQYF. This sequence joins TRBV6-2 or TRBV6-3 and TRBJ2-3; 12 nucleotides agree with TRBD2. The ends lost 8 bases at V and 9 bases at J; junction bases unmatched: 24. This CDR3 contains 19 residues. Per germline, CDR1 MNHEY and CDR2 SVGEGT.